A single sample gave rise to the 18 T cell receptor beta chains below, sequenced in a study of shared clonotypes between healthy human individuals (dated by TCRdb to the early 2020s). The library was prepared using the immunoSEQ multiplex PCR assay. TCRdb re-hosts the immuneACCESS table, in-frame sequences only. Its copies lack some clones; in the studies checked, an unresolved V gene accounts for under half of them, and the cause for the rest is not known. In this sample the table shows about 190,000 clones, approximately 60% of which occur a single time. The top ten clonotypes cover around 9.3% of the sample. The source material was memory CD4+ T cells sorted from blood. The cell subset or site label of this sample denotes: CD45RA-negative fraction. The receptors here all came from a man aged 25-45 years in good health.

This CDR3 reads CASSAPGENTEAFF. DNA of the CDR3: TGCGCCAGCAGCGCGCCGGGGGAGAACACTGAAGCTTTCTTT. The chain employs TRBV5-1 and TRBJ1-1; possible D gene TRBD1, 5 bases. The CDR3 covers 14 residues. The germline V and J ends were trimmed by 4 bases and 1 base, with 11 bases remaining between them. Per the germline V gene, CDR1 is SGHRS and CDR2 is YFSETQ.

In its sample, this clone was seen once. V is TRBV6-5 and J is TRBJ1-1; the D gene is possibly TRBD1 (5 bases). Trimming removed 5 bases from V and 1 base from J, with 14 bases in between. CDR3 size: 15 residues. Per germline, CDR1 MNHEY and CDR2 SVGAGI. CDR3 region: CASSGGFGGNTEAFF. The CDR3 nucleotides are TGTGCCAGCAGTGGCGGGTTCGGGGGGAACACTGAAGCTTTCTTT.

The DNA of the CDR3 is TGTGCCAGCACCCCCTTTCGGGGGAACACTGAAGCTTTCTTT. It yields the protein CASTPFRGNTEAFF. The V and J genes are TRBV2 and TRBJ1-1; D remains unclear. Germline V gives CDR1 SNHLY, CDR2 FYNNEI. Trimming removed 7 bases at V and 1 base at J, with 13 bases between. The CDR3 consists of 14 residues.

This rearrangement joins TRBV6-6 to TRBJ2-3; no clear D gene. Germline assignment: CDR1 MNHNY and CDR2 SVGAGI (reference sequence). The length of the CDR3 is 10 residues. V lost 5 bases and J 7 bases, leaving 4 bases between the germline ends. The CDR3 nucleotides read TGTGCCAGCAGTGGGTATACGCAGTATTTT. It specifies CASSGYTQYF.

This clone was counted at least ten times. This chain uses TRBV10-3 with TRBJ1-1; perhaps TRBD1 as D (6 bases). V dropped 10 bases and J dropped 1 base, with 19 bases sitting between them. The germline CDR1 and CDR2 sequences are ENHRY and SYGVKD. The CDR3 is made up of 15 amino acids. CDR3 sequence reads: CATRVTTGENTEAFF. The CDR3 DNA is TGTGCCACCAGGGTAACGACAGGCGAGAACACTGAAGCTTTCTTT.

The rearrangement uses TRBV5-6 and TRBJ1-2; D gene unclear. The CDR3 length is 15 residues. V lost 4 bases and J lost 4, with 17 bases in between. Germline-derived CDR1 and CDR2 are SGHDT and YYEEEE. CDR3 nucleotides: TGTGCCAGCAGCCCCTCGCGGTTTTGGAGCTATGGCTACACCTTC. This gives the protein CASSPSRFWSYGYTF.

The rearrangement joins TRBV7-2 to TRBJ1-5; D is undetermined. Germline CDR1 and CDR2: SGHTA and FQGNSA. This CDR3 is built from 14 residues. Between the trimmed V and J ends, which lost 1 base and 5 bases, there was a span of 9 bases. The CDR3 DNA reads as TGTGCCAGCAGCTTAGGGGCGGGCTATCAGCCCCAGCATTTT. As protein: CASSLGAGYQPQHF.

Only a few counts were recorded for this clone. The V gene is TRBV6-6, the J gene TRBJ2-4, with 8 bases that match TRBD1. V shed 6 bases and J 0 bases; nucleotides not matched to a gene: 7. The CDR3 is made up of 16 amino acids. The germline gives CDR1 MNHNY, CDR2 SVGAGI (reference sequence). The DNA of the CDR3 is TGTGCCAGCAGCAGACAGGGGAATGGAGCCAAAAACATTCAGTACTTC. Its translation is CASSRQGNGAKNIQYF.

V and J are TRBV5-6 and TRBJ2-5; D is possibly TRBD2 (6 bases). V lost 2 bases to trimming and J lost 0 bases, with 8 bases between them. The germline V gene has CDR1 SGHDT and CDR2 YYEEEE. This CDR3 is built from 14 residues. The CDR3 DNA reads as TGTGCCAGCAGCTTCGGGGGTAACCAAGAGACCCAGTACTTC. This sequence encodes CASSFGGNQETQYF.

The rearrangement joins TRBV7-2 to TRBJ1-1, with 12 positions matching TRBD1. With V trimmed by 3 bases and J by 1 base, 12 bases remained unmatched. The CDR3 contains 19 residues. Looked up from germline, CDR1 is SGHTA and CDR2 is FQGNSA. The CDR3: CASSLPVSRDRGPNTEAFF. DNA of the CDR3: TGTGCCAGCAGCTTGCCAGTGTCCCGGGACAGGGGGCCGAACACTGAAGCTTTCTTT.

This clone was detected many times. J is TRBJ1-3 and V is TRBV2; 7 bases line up with TRBD1. The CDR3 has 18 amino acids. Germline values: CDR1 SNHLY, CDR2 FYNNEI. With 7 bases clipped from V and 0 bases from J, the junction kept 15 bases outside the gene matches. CDR3 DNA sequence: TGTGCCAGCAAATCGCGACAGGGCAATTCCCGCTCTGGAAACACCATATATTTT. This sequence encodes CASKSRQGNSRSGNTIYF.

DNA of the CDR3: TGTGCCAGCAGGCAACCGGGACACCTGCCGAGGGACCACGAGCAGTACTTC. As protein: CASRQPGHLPRDHEQYF. The V gene is TRBV2, the J gene TRBJ2-7; possible D gene TRBD1, 6 bases. Trimming removed 6 bases at V and 5 bases at J, with 26 bases between. Germline CDR1 reads SNHLY; CDR2 reads FYNNEI. The CDR3 is 17 residues long.

In this sample, this clone turned up many times. The V and J genes are TRBV4-1 and TRBJ1-2, with 11 bases matching TRBD1. From germline, CDR1 is MGHRA and CDR2 YSYEKL. There are 16 residues in the CDR3. V lost 0 bases, J lost 8 bases, and 8 bases stayed unmatched. The CDR3 protein is CASSQEIGTGGNGYTF. The CDR3 DNA reads as TGCGCCAGCAGCCAAGAAATCGGGACAGGGGGGAACGGCTACACCTTC.

The chain is built from TRBV10-3 and TRBJ2-7; TRBD1 is a possible D gene (5 bases). Per germline, CDR1 ENHRY and CDR2 SYGVKD. The CDR3 is made up of 13 amino acids. Deletions cut 3 bases from V and 4 bases from J, with 10 bases between. CDR3 bases: TGTGCCATCAGTGAATCAGGGTCGTACGAGCAGTACTTC. Translated, it gives CAISESGSYEQYF.

This clone was observed a few times. CDR3 DNA sequence: TGCGCCAGCAGTCTTGGGACTAGTCCCCTGCAGTTCTTC. Protein sequence: CASSLGTSPLQFF. The V call is TRBV5-1, the J call TRBJ2-1; 8 positions match TRBD2. Germline CDR1 is SGHRS and CDR2 is YFSETQ. This CDR3 has 13 residues. The junction had 10 bases not matched to a gene; V was cut back by 5 bases and J by 12 bases.

The gene calls are TRBV11-2 and TRBJ1-1; D may be TRBD1 (5 bases). This CDR3 comprises 16 residues. Trimming took 1 base from V and 0 from J, leaving 12 bases between them. In germline, CDR1 is SGHAT, CDR2 FQNNGV. The CDR3 DNA reads as TGTGCCAGCAGCTTAGTAATGGGGGTAGTGAACACTGAAGCTTTCTTT. Its protein is CASSLVMGVVNTEAFF.

This clone was seen a single time. J is TRBJ2-5 and V is TRBV14, with D perhaps matching TRBD2 (6 bases). Looked up from germline, CDR1 is SGHDN and CDR2 is FVKESK. The CDR3 is made up of 15 amino acids. With 0 bases removed from V and 2 bases from J, the gap between germline ends came to 10 bases. CDR3 DNA: TGTGCCAGCAGCCAAGATCTGGAGGGACAAGAGACCCAGTACTTC. Its protein product is CASSQDLEGQETQYF.

In its sample, this clone was seen once. The chain combines TRBV5-6 with TRBJ2-7; D gene ambiguous. Germline V gene sequence: CDR1 SGHDT, CDR2 YYEEEE. The CDR3 has 13 amino acids. V shed 2 bases and J shed 6 bases, with 12 bases lying between them. The CDR3 protein is CASSFGRRSEQYF. DNA of the CDR3: TGTGCCAGCAGCTTCGGCAGGCGTAGCGAGCAGTACTTC. Based on the CDR3 plus reference TRBV5-6 and TRBJ2-7, the full variable domain is DAGVTQSPTHLIKTRGQQVTLRCSPKSGHDTVSWYQQALGQGPQFIFQYYEEEERQRGNFPDRFSGHQFPNYSSELNVNALLLGDSALYLCASSFGRRSEQYFGPGTRLTVT.